This is a list of T cell receptor beta chains from one sample in a study of early T cells in non-severe SARS-CoV-2 infection. TCRdb reprocessed the 5' RACE reads via MiXCR and lists one record per CDR3 protein. The sample holds 35,000 to 40,000 distinct CDR3 sequences, roughly 5.9% seen once. Source material: whole blood. The receptors were sampled from an adult who was a healthcare worker with PCR-confirmed SARS-CoV-2 infection or an uninfected control (not recorded which). CDR3s include the opening cysteine and the closing phenylalanine or tryptophan. D genes are given only for firm matches. Rows may omit the clone size; those that give it use once, few, many or a size class.

d_gene	abundance	len	v_gene	j_gene	CDR3nt	CDR3aa
-	-	13	TRBV12-3/TRBV12-4	TRBJ2-3	TGTGCCAGCAGCCCCGGAGAGAAAGATACGCAGTATTTT	CASSPGEKDTQYF
-	many	16	TRBV19	TRBJ2-1	TGTGCCAGTAGTACATTCTCGATGAACAGTTACAATGAGCAGTTCTTC	CASSTFSMNSYNEQFF
-	few	14	TRBV20-1	TRBJ1-4	TGCAGTGCTGCGAGGACGGCAACTAATGAAAAACTGTTTTTT	CSAARTATNEKLFF
TRBD1	-	15	TRBV11-2	TRBJ2-2	TGTGCCAGCAGCTTATTGGGACAGGGTGGCGGGGAGCTGTTTTTT	CASSLLGQGGGELFF
-	many	15	TRBV3-1	TRBJ1-1	TGTGCCAGCAGCCCCATGGTGGGGGGGAACACTGAAGCTTTCTTT	CASSPMVGGNTEAFF
TRBD2	many	14	TRBV20-1	TRBJ2-1	TGCAGTGCTCGACTAGCGGGGGTTAGGCGGGAGCAGTTCTTC	CSARLAGVRREQFF
-	few	14	TRBV6-2/TRBV6-3	TRBJ2-1	TGTGCCAGCACCGTTAGGAAGCTATACAATGAGCAGTTCTTC	CASTVRKLYNEQFF
TRBD2	many	18	TRBV28	TRBJ2-5	TGTGCCAGCAGTCCCCTATATGGACTAGCGGGGGAAGGGGAGACCCAGTACTTC	CASSPLYGLAGEGETQYF
-	few	15	TRBV5-4	TRBJ1-6	TGTGCCAGCAGCTTGAGCGGGTTGAATGGATCACCCCTCCACTTT	CASSLSGLNGSPLHF
TRBD2	many	15	TRBV15	TRBJ2-3	TGTGCCACCAGCCCCCGGTCGGTAGCGGGGGATACGCAGTATTTT	CATSPRSVAGDTQYF
-	many	16	TRBV6-6	TRBJ2-1	TGTGCCAGCACTATTTCCTTATCACCCTCCTACAATGAGCAGTTCTTC	CASTISLSPSYNEQFF
-	once	15	TRBV3-1	TRBJ2-3	TGTGCCAGCAGCCAAGGTGACATTAGCACAGATACGCAGTATTTT	CASSQGDISTDTQYF
-	-	15	TRBV7-9	TRBJ2-5	TGTGCCAGCAGCTTAGGTGGTCGGATTAAAGAGACCCAGTACTTC	CASSLGGRIKETQYF
TRBD2	many	15	TRBV9	TRBJ2-3	TGTGCCAGCAGTGATAGCGGGGGGGCCACAGATACGCAGTATTTT	CASSDSGGATDTQYF
TRBD1	many	17	TRBV19	TRBJ1-5	TGTGCCAGTAGTTCACCCCGGACAGGGTGGGACAATCAGCCCCAGCATTTT	CASSSPRTGWDNQPQHF
-	many	16	TRBV11-2	TRBJ2-6	TGTGCCAGCAGCCGGCAATCAGTGACTGGGGCCAACGTCCTGACTTTC	CASSRQSVTGANVLTF
TRBD2	-	15	TRBV6-6	TRBJ2-7	TGTGCCAGCAGCCAAACTAGCGGGAGCTCCTACGAGCAGTACTTC	CASSQTSGSSYEQYF
TRBD1	many	17	TRBV28	TRBJ1-5	TGTGCCAGCAGTCTACGGACAGGGGCTAATAGCAATCAGCCCCAGCATTTT	CASSLRTGANSNQPQHF
-	-	17	TRBV6-2/TRBV6-3	TRBJ1-3	TGTGCCAGCAGTTCCCCGCCGGGGACCGCCTCTGGAAACACCATATATTTT	CASSSPPGTASGNTIYF
TRBD2	many	19	TRBV4-3	TRBJ2-7	TGCGCCAGCAGCCAAGATGTTGCATCGGCGGCAGGCGGGGGGTACGAGCAGTACTTC	CASSQDVASAAGGGYEQYF
-	many	14	TRBV20-1	TRBJ1-2	TGCAGTGCTAGAGATAGCCCAGGGTCCTATGGCTACACCTTC	CSARDSPGSYGYTF
-	few	15	TRBV7-2	TRBJ2-5	TGTGCCAGCAGCCCGGGGAGAGGAGGTGGAGAGACCCAGTACTTC	CASSPGRGGGETQYF
-	-	14	TRBV6-6	TRBJ2-7	TGTGCCAGCCAGCCAAAGGGCAGCTCCTACGAGCAGTACTTC	CASQPKGSSYEQYF
-	few	14	TRBV27	TRBJ1-3	TGTGCCAGCAGTTCCACCATTGATGGAAACACCATATATTTT	CASSSTIDGNTIYF